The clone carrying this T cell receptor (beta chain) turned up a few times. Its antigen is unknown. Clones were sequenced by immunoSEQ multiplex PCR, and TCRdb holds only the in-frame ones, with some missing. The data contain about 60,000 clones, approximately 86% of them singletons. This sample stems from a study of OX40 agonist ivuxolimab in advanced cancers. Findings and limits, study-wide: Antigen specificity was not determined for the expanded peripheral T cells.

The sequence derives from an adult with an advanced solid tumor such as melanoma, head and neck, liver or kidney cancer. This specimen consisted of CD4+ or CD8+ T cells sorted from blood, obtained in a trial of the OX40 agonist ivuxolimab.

The chain's CDR3 is CASSSQRDKETQYF. In DNA, the CDR3 is TGTGCCAGCAGTTCACAGCGAGACAAAGAGACCCAGTACTTC. The chain recombines TRBV28 with TRBJ2-5, with unresolved D. Trimming cost V 4 bases and J 3 bases, with 12 bases left between them. Germline V gene sequence: CDR1 MDHEN, CDR2 SYDVKM. The CDR3 contains 14 residues.